A selection of T cell receptor beta chains follows, all from one sample in a study of cytomegalovirus exposure and HLA in healthy donors. Sequencing was performed with immunoSEQ multiplex PCR; in TCRdb, only in-frame clones are kept and a portion is missing. The sample consists of fewer than 250,000 clones, more than 75% of them appearing once. The sequenced sample was PBMCs. The receptors here all came from a woman aged 45-59 years in good health and CMV-seronegative. CDR3s include the opening cysteine and the closing phenylalanine or tryptophan. The D gene is left open where the match is weak. Clone size is stated in some rows and not others, as once, few, many or a class when expanded.

15,TRBJ2-7,TRBD2,NA,TRBV5-1,CASSSGLAGHYEQYF,TGCGCCAGCAGCTCGGGACTAGCGGGTCACTACGAGCAGTACTTC
14,TRBJ2-2,TRBD1,NA,TRBV19,CASRGTGNTGELFF,TGTGCCAGTAGAGGGACAGGGAACACCGGGGAGCTGTTTTTT
15,TRBJ2-5,NA,NA,TRBV5-4,CASSSAGGSQETQYF,TGTGCCAGCAGCTCTGCCGGGGGAAGCCAAGAGACCCAGTACTTC
15,TRBJ2-7,NA,NA,TRBV4-1,CASSQGLKADYEQYF,TGCGCCAGCAGCCAAGGGTTAAAAGCCGACTACGAGCAGTACTTC
15,TRBJ2-4,TRBD1,NA,TRBV7-2,CASSLGGQGGNIQYF,TGTGCCAGCAGCTTGGGAGGACAGGGAGGAAACATTCAGTACTTC
15,TRBJ1-2,TRBD1,NA,TRBV25-1,CASSGGQGLNYGYTF,TGTGCCAGCAGTGGAGGACAGGGTCTAAACTATGGCTACACCTTC
15,TRBJ1-1,TRBD1,NA,TRBV6-5,CASSYGTARTTEAFF,TGTGCCAGCAGTTACGGGACAGCCCGGACCACTGAAGCTTTCTTT
14,TRBJ2-7,TRBD2,NA,TRBV2,CASSGNGGWDEQYF,TGTGCCAGCAGTGGAAACGGGGGGTGGGACGAGCAGTACTTC
14,TRBJ1-4,NA,NA,TRBV4-2,CASSQRAHNEKLFF,TGTGCCAGCAGCCAAAGAGCCCATAATGAAAAACTGTTTTTT
16,TRBJ1-6,TRBD1,NA,TRBV27,CASSFRRDRAGSPLHF,TGTGCCAGCAGTTTCCGCCGGGACAGGGCCGGTTCACCCCTCCACTTT
17,TRBJ1-2,TRBD1,NA,TRBV18,CASSPPGTGQRFYGYTF,TGTGCCAGCTCACCACCAGGAACGGGACAGAGATTCTATGGCTACACCTTC
12,TRBJ1-2,NA,NA,TRBV7-6,CASSLWTEGYTF,TGTGCCAGCAGCTTATGGACAGAGGGCTACACCTTC
14,TRBJ1-2,NA,NA,TRBV4-3,CASSQDARGYGYTF,TGCGCCAGCAGCCAAGACGCCAGGGGCTATGGCTACACCTTC
16,TRBJ2-1,TRBD2,NA,TRBV7-3,CASSLVAGGPGYEQFF,TGTGCCAGCAGCCTTGTAGCGGGGGGCCCTGGTTATGAGCAGTTCTTC
14,TRBJ1-6,NA,NA,TRBV5-1,CASSLSGVFSDLHF,TGCGCCAGCAGCTTGAGCGGCGTGTTTTCCGACCTCCACTTT
15,TRBJ2-5,TRBD2,NA,TRBV7-2,CASSSGLVSQETQYF,TGTGCCAGCAGCTCGGGACTAGTTTCGCAAGAGACCCAGTACTTC
14,TRBJ2-5,TRBD1,NA,TRBV29-1,CSVYRQGRQETQYF,TGCAGCGTTTATCGACAGGGGCGTCAAGAGACCCAGTACTTC
17,TRBJ2-3,TRBD2,NA,TRBV11-2,CASSLAWTSGREDTQYF,TGTGCCAGCAGCTTAGCCTGGACTAGCGGGAGGGAAGATACGCAGTATTTT
16,TRBJ2-3,NA,NA,TRBV9,CASSVRALSEADTQYF,TGTGCCAGCAGCGTGAGGGCCCTTTCCGAGGCAGATACGCAGTATTTT
15,TRBJ1-1,TRBD1,NA,TRBV7-9,CAIPRHYQGDTEAFF,TGTGCCATCCCGAGGCACTACCAGGGGGACACTGAAGCTTTCTTT
13,TRBJ1-1,NA,once,TRBV28,CASSLYRVSEAFF,TGTGCCAGCAGTCTATACAGGGTTTCTGAAGCTTTCTTT
14,TRBJ2-2,TRBD1,NA,TRBV28,CASRRYRGTGELFF,TGTGCCAGCAGACGCTACAGGGGCACCGGGGAGCTGTTTTTT
16,TRBJ2-1,NA,NA,TRBV6-5,CASSYRSLAFYNEQFF,TGTGCCAGCAGTTACAGGTCCCTAGCGTTCTACAATGAGCAGTTCTTC
13,TRBJ2-7,NA,NA,TRBV5-1,CASRPGVSYEQYF,TGCGCCAGCAGACCAGGGGTCTCCTACGAGCAGTACTTC
15,TRBJ2-2,TRBD1,once,TRBV6-5,CASSLGQGFTGELFF,TGTGCCAGCAGCCTGGGACAGGGATTCACCGGGGAGCTGTTTTTT
15,TRBJ2-1,TRBD2,NA,TRBV29-1,CSVEDLGGGLNEQFF,TGCAGCGTTGAAGATCTCGGGGGGGGCCTAAATGAGCAGTTCTTC
13,TRBJ2-1,TRBD2,NA,TRBV10-1,CARPADGGGWQFF,TGCGCCAGACCCGCGGACGGGGGGGGCTGGCAGTTCTTC
13,TRBJ1-1,NA,NA,TRBV7-2,CASSLIEAGEAFF,TGTGCCAGCAGCTTAATCGAGGCGGGTGAAGCTTTCTTT
15,TRBJ1-4,TRBD1,few,TRBV29-1,CSVEDRTGGPGKLFF,TGCAGCGTTGAAGACAGAACAGGGGGGCCTGGAAAACTGTTTTTT
15,TRBJ2-3,TRBD2,NA,TRBV4-1,CASSQDQRGADTQYF,TGCGCCAGCAGCCAAGATCAGCGGGGGGCAGATACGCAGTATTTT
17,TRBJ2-2,NA,NA,TRBV28,CASSSPIGGINTGELFF,TGTGCCAGCAGTTCCCCAATTGGGGGGATTAACACCGGGGAGCTGTTTTTT
15,TRBJ2-2,NA,NA,TRBV28,CASSLAGSNTGELFF,TGTGCCAGCAGCCTCGCAGGGTCGAACACCGGGGAGCTGTTTTTT
16,TRBJ2-3,NA,NA,TRBV4-1,CASSQVETATGDTQYF,TGCGCCAGCAGCCAAGTAGAGACAGCGACGGGAGATACGCAGTATTTT
14,TRBJ2-7,NA,NA,TRBV5-6,CASSFYGSSYEQYF,TGTGCCAGCAGCTTTTACGGGAGCTCCTACGAGCAGTACTTC
15,TRBJ2-2,NA,NA,TRBV7-8,CASSPRGTNTGELFF,TGTGCCAGCAGCCCGCGGGGCACGAACACCGGGGAGCTGTTTTTT
15,TRBJ1-1,NA,once,TRBV27,CASSSGFGLNTEAFF,TGTGCCAGCAGTTCAGGGTTCGGGTTGAACACTGAAGCTTTCTTT
14,TRBJ1-5,NA,few,TRBV5-1,CASSLEGGNQPQHF,TGCGCCAGCAGCTTGGAAGGGGGCAATCAGCCCCAGCATTTT
14,TRBJ2-7,TRBD2,NA,TRBV7-3,CASSLAGGRYEQYF,TGTGCCAGCAGCTTAGCGGGAGGGAGGTACGAGCAGTACTTC
15,TRBJ2-1,TRBD2,NA,TRBV30,CAWSPGLAAMDEQFF,TGTGCCTGGAGTCCGGGACTAGCGGCCATGGATGAGCAGTTCTTC